This TCR beta chain was documented in a study of T cell responses to AZD1222 COVID-19 vaccine. Across the study: Both about-4-week and about-12-week second-dose recipients were combined.

Of note for this clone: The antigen is undetermined.

Study outcomes and limitations: Of the AZD1222 recipients, only six or seven were seropositive at baseline.

TCRdb keeps only in-frame clones here, not all; method: immunoSEQ multiplex PCR. The sample has roughly 100,000 clones; approximately 90% are singletons. The receptor was derived from an adult in good health. Material: peripheral blood, obtained on day 0 of AZD1222 vaccination.

The CDR3 loop is CASSPDSSTDTQYF. CDR3 sequence (DNA): TGTGCCAGCAGCCCAGATAGTTCCACAGATACGCAGTATTTT. The chain couples TRBV7-2 to TRBJ2-3; D gene uncertain. CDR3 size: 14 residues. The V and J ends lost 5 bases and 2 bases respectively, with 11 bases between them. Germline CDR1 is SGHTA and CDR2 is FQGNSA.